This T cell receptor (beta chain) was sequenced in a study of cytomegalovirus exposure and HLA in healthy donors. This CDR3 has 16 residues. CDR1 and CDR2 (germline): MNHEY, SMNVEV (reference sequence). Unmatched junction bases numbered 8, after V lost 2 bases and J lost 5 bases. PCR was performed using 60 Vbeta and 13 Jbeta primers. Clones were sequenced by immunoSEQ multiplex PCR, and TCRdb holds only the in-frame ones, with some missing. The data contain about 93,000 clones, around three fifths of them seen just once; the ten biggest clones take up 5.9%. The source is a boy under 18 in good health and CMV-seropositive. The specimen was PBMCs. V is TRBV27 and J is TRBJ2-1, with 8 bases aligning to TRBD2. This CDR3 reads CASSLLSGSVNNEQFF. In DNA, the CDR3 is TGTGCCAGCAGTTTACTCAGCGGGAGCGTAAACAATGAGCAGTTCTTC.